One and the same sample provided the 7 T cell receptor beta chains below, sequenced in a study of human T cells and chemical hapten exposure. Time point of the sample: pre-sensitization, week 0. Treatment given: therapeutic diphenylcyclopropenone sensitization with weekly scalp DPC. TCRdb re-called the RACE reads with MiXCR, one entry per CDR3 protein. The sample contains approximately 320,000 distinct CDR3 sequences, 4.5% to 7% of which appear only once. Sequencing used whole blood, obtained in connection with sensitization to the hapten diphenylcyclopropenone (DPC). These receptors came from a woman between 18 and 29 years old with alopecia areata. Some clones in this sample may be carry-over from other donors' samples.

The chain recombines TRBV4-2 with TRBJ1-5; D might be TRBD1 (5 bases). CDR1 and CDR2 from the germline V gene are LGHNA and YNFKEQ. V was trimmed by 4 bases and J by 2 bases, leaving 15 bases between them. The CDR3 sequence is 16 residues long. The CDR3 reads CASSPGHPQGNQPQHF. CDR3 DNA sequence: TGTGCCAGCAGCCCCGGACACCCTCAGGGCAATCAGCCCCAGCATTTT.

Ten or more counts support this clonotype. V is TRBV10-3 and J is TRBJ1-5, with TRBD1 matching 7 bases. Germline CDR1 and CDR2: ENHRY and SYGVKD. The CDR3 totals 14 residues. V was pared by 10 bases and J by 6 bases, with 12 bases of the junction left unmatched. The CDR3 loop is CATRDREGGQPQHF. The CDR3 DNA follows: TGTGCCACCCGAGACAGGGAGGGTGGTCAGCCCCAGCATTTT.

The V gene is TRBV29-1, the J gene TRBJ2-1; 12 bases are shared with TRBD2. Trimming removed 0 bases from V and 8 bases from J; junction bases left unmatched: 11. The CDR3 totals 17 residues. CDR1 is SQVTM, CDR2 ANQGSEA, per germline. The CDR3 sequence: CSVEDQMGLAGIDEQFF. Written as DNA, the CDR3 is TGCAGCGTTGAAGATCAGATGGGACTAGCGGGTATCGATGAGCAGTTCTTC.

Many counts were recorded for this clonotype. The chain joins TRBV24-1 to TRBJ2-1; no firm D call. Germline CDR1 KGHDR, CDR2 SFDVKD. Trimming shortened V by 3 bases and J by 8 bases, and 4 bases separated the two germline ends. The CDR3 has 11 residues. The CDR3 DNA reads TGTGCCACCAGTGATGGCGATGAGCAGTTCTTC. This sequence encodes CATSDGDEQFF.

Only a few counts were recorded for this clonotype. This chain joins TRBV21-1 and TRBJ1-5; no DNA check was done on the table's D call, TRBD1. TRBV21-1 is recorded as a pseudogene. The CDR3 consists of 19 residues. The CDR3 coding sequence is TGTGCCAGCAGCAAAGAAAAGGGGGCGTCCCCCTGTCGCAATCAGCCCCAGCATTTT. Protein: CASSKEKGASPCRNQPQHF.

At least ten counts were recorded for this clonotype. This rearrangement joins TRBV20-1 to TRBJ2-7, with D unclear. With 1 base removed from V and 2 bases from J, the gap between germline ends came to 9 bases. This CDR3 has 13 amino acids. The germline V gene has CDR1 DFQATT and CDR2 SNEGSKA (reference sequence). The CDR3 is CSARADVTYEQYF. The CDR3 coding sequence is TGCAGTGCTAGAGCCGACGTAACCTACGAGCAGTACTTC.

V gene TRBV10-3 combines with J gene TRBJ2-7, with 9 nucleotides matching TRBD1. V gave up 0 bases and J gave up 6 bases; unmatched junction bases: 6. The CDR3 covers 15 residues. Germline V gene data show CDR1 as ENHRY and CDR2 as SYGVKD. The CDR3 bases are TGTGCCATCAGTGAGTCGTGGGGGACAGGGCCCGAGCAGTACTTC. It specifies CAISESWGTGPEQYF.